This T cell receptor (beta chain) was sequenced in a study of circulating and synovial CD4+ cells in juvenile arthritis. Points on this clone: The antigen remains unidentified.

Profiled with immunoSEQ multiplex PCR; TCRdb holds only in-frame clones, not every one. The sample lists over 11,000 clones; approximately 88% were seen once. The CDR3 is 16 residues long. Germline CDR1 reads MNHEY; CDR2 reads SMNVEV (reference sequence). The junction had 6 bases not matched to a gene; V was cut back by 2 bases and J by 2 bases. Study outcomes and limitations: Bulk blood CD4 repertoires were more diverse than these. These blood cells shared more CDR3 sequences with synovium than bulk blood. Shared-clonotype fractions with synovium likely underestimate full repertoire overlap. Vbeta family usage analysis did not detect the pathogenic-like versus bulk difference.

The clonotype comes from a human patient with juvenile idiopathic arthritis. Some clones in this sample may be carry-over from other donors' samples. The chain couples TRBV27 to TRBJ2-1; 7 bases agree with TRBD1. Sequenced sample: CD4+ T cells from synovial fluid. The CDR3 DNA follows: TGTGCCAGCAGTTTAACAGGGGCTTTAACCTACAATGAGCAGTTCTTC. This encodes CASSLTGALTYNEQFF.